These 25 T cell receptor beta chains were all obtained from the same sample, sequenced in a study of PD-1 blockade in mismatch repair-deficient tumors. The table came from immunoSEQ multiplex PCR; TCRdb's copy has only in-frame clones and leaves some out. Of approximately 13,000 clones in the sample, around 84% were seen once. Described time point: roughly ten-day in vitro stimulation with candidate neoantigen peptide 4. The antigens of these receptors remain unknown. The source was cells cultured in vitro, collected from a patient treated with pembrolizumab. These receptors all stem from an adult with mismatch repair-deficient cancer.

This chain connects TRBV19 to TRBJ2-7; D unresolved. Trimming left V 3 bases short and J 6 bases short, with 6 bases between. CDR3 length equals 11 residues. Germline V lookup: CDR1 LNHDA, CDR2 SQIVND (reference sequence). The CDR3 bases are TGTGCCAGTAGTATTGGTAGCGAGCAGTACTTC. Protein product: CASSIGSEQYF.

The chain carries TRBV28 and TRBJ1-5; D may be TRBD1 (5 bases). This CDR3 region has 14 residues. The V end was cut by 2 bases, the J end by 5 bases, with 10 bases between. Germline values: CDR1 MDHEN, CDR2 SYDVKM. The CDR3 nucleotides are TGTGCCAGCAGTTTAACGGGGCGCGATCAGCCCCAGCATTTT. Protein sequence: CASSLTGRDQPQHF.

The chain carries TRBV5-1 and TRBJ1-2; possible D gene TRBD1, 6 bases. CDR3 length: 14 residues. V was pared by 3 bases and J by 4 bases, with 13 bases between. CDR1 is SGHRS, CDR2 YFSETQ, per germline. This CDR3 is CASSSGGSSYGYTF. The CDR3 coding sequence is TGCGCCAGCAGCTCGGGGGGCTCGAGCTATGGCTACACCTTC.

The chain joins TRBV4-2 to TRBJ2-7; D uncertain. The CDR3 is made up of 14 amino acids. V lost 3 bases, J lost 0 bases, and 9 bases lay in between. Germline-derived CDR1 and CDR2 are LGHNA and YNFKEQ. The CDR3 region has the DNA TGTGCCAGCAGCCACACCCGGAGCTCCTACGAGCAGTACTTC. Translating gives CASSHTRSSYEQYF.

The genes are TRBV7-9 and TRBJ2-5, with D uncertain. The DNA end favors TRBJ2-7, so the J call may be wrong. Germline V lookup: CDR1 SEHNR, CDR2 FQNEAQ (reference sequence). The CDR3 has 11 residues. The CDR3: CASSRAYEQYF. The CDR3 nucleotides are TGTGCCAGCAGCCGGGCTTACGAGCAGTACTTC.

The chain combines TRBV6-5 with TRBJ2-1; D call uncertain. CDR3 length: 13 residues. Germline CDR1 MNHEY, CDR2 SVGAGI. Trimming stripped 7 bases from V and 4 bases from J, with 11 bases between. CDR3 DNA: TGTGCCAGCACCCCCGCAGGATACAATGAGCAGTTCTTC. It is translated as CASTPAGYNEQFF.

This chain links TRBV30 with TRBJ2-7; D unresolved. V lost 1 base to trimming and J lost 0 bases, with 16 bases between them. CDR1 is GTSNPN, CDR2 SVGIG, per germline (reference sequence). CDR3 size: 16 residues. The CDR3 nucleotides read TGTGCCTGGAGTGGGGAAGACTTATCCTCCTCCTACGAGCAGTACTTC. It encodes CAWSGEDLSSSYEQYF.

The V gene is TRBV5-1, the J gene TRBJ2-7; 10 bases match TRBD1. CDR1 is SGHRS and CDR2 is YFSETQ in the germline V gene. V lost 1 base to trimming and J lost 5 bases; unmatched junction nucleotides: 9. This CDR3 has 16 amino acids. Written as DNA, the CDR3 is TGCGCCAGCAGCTTGTCGTTTGGGACAGGGGAGGACGAGCAGTACTTC. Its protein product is CASSLSFGTGEDEQYF.

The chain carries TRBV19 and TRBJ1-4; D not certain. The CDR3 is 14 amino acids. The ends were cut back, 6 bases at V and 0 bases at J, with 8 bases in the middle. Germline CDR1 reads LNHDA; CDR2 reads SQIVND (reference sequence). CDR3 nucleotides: TGTGCCAGTAGCCCCTTTGCAACTAATGAAAAACTGTTTTTT. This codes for CASSPFATNEKLFF.

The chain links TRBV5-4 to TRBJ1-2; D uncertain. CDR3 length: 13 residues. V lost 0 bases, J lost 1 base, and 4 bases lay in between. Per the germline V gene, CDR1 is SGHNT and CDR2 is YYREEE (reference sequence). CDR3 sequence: CASSLGSNYGYTF. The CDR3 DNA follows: TGTGCCAGCAGCTTGGGCAGTAACTATGGCTACACCTTC.

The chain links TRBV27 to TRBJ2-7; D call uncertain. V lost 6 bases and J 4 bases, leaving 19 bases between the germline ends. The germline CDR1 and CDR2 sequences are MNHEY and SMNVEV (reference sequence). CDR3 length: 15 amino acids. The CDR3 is CASSPDGLGQYEQYF. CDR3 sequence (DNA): TGTGCCAGCAGCCCGGATGGTCTGGGCCAATACGAGCAGTACTTC.

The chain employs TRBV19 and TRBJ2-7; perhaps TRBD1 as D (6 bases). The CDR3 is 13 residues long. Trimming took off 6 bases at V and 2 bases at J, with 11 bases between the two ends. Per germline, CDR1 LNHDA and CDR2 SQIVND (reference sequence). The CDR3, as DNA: TGTGCCAGTAGCCTGGACAGTACCTACGAGCAGTACTTC. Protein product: CASSLDSTYEQYF.

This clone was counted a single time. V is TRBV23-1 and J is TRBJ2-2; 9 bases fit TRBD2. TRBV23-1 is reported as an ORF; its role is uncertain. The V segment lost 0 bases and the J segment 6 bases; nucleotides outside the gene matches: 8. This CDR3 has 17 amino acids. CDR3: CASSQSPAGGPPGELFF. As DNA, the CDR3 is TGCGCCAGCAGTCAATCGCCGGCGGGAGGGCCCCCCGGGGAGCTGTTTTTT.

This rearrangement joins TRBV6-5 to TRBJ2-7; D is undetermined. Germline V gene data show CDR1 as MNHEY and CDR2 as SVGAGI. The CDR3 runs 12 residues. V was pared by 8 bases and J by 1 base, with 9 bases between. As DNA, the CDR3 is TGTGCCAGCCAAAGGGATTCCTACGAGCAGTACTTC. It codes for CASQRDSYEQYF.

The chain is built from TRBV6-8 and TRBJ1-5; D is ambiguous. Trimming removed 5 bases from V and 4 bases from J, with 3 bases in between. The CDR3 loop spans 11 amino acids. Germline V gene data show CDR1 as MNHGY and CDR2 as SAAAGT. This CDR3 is CASSRNQPQHF. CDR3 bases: TGTGCCAGCAGTCGGAATCAGCCCCAGCATTTT.

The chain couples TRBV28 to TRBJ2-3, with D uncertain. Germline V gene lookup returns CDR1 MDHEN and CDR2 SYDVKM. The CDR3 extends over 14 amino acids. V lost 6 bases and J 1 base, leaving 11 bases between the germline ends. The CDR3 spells CASRRSGGTDTQYF. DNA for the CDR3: TGTGCCAGCAGAAGGAGTGGGGGCACAGATACGCAGTATTTT. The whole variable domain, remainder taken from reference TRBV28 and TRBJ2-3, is DVKVTQSSRYLVKRTGEKVFLECVQDMDHENMFWYRQDPGLGLRLIYFSYDVKMKEKGDIPEGYSVSREKKERFSLILESASTNQTSMYLCASRRSGGTDTQYFGPGTRLTVL.

In nucleotides, the CDR3 is TGTGCCAGCAGTTGGACAGGGGGCAGGGGCTACACCTTC. It encodes CASSWTGGRGYTF. The genes are TRBV6-5 and TRBJ1-2; TRBD1 matches 11 bases. The CDR3 runs 13 residues. Unmatched junction bases numbered 3, after V lost 4 bases and J lost 8 bases. Germline CDR1 and CDR2: MNHEY and SVGAGI.

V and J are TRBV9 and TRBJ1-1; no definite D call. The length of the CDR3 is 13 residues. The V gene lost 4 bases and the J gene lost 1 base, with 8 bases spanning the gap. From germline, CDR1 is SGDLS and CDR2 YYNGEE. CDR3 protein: CASSLTTNTEAFF. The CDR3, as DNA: TGTGCCAGCAGCCTTACGACGAACACTGAAGCTTTCTTT.

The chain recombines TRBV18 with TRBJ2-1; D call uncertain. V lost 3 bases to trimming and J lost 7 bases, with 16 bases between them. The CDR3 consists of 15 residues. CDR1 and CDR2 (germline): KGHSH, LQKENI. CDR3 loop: CASSPEGGTGNEQFF. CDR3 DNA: TGTGCCAGCTCACCGGAAGGCGGAACCGGAAATGAGCAGTTCTTC.

As DNA, the CDR3 is TGTGCCAGCAGCTCCCCGGGACTAACTTACAATGAGCAGTTCTTC. This translates into CASSSPGLTYNEQFF. The chain combines TRBV7-9 with TRBJ2-1; 7 bases align to TRBD2. J was trimmed by 4 bases and V by 4 bases; bases with no gene match: 7. The CDR3 loop spans 15 amino acids. The V gene's germline CDR1 is SEHNR and CDR2 FQNEAQ (reference sequence).

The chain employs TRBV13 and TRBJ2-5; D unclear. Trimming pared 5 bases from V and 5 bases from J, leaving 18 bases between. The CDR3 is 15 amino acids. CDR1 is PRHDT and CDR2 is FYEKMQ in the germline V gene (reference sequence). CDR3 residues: CASSPGPRNWETQYF. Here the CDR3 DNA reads TGTGCCAGCAGCCCCGGACCGAGAAACTGGGAGACCCAGTACTTC.

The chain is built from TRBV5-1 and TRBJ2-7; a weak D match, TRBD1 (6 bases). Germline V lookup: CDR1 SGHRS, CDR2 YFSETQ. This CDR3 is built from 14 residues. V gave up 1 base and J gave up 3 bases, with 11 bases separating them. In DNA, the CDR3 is TGCGCCAGCAGCTTGATTCCAGGGGACTACGAGCAGTACTTC. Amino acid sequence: CASSLIPGDYEQYF.

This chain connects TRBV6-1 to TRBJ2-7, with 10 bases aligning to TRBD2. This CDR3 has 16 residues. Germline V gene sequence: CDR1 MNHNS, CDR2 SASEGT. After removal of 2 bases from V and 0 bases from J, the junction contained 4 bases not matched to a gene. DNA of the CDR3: TGTGCCAGCAGTGAAATGGCTAGCGGGAGCTCCTACGAGCAGTACTTC. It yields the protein CASSEMASGSSYEQYF.

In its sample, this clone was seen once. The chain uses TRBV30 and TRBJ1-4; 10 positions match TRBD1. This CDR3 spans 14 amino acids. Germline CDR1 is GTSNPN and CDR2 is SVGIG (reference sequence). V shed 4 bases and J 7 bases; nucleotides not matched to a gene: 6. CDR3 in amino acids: CAWTGTGEAEKLFF. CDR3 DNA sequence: TGTGCCTGGACAGGGACAGGGGAAGCTGAAAAACTGTTTTTT.

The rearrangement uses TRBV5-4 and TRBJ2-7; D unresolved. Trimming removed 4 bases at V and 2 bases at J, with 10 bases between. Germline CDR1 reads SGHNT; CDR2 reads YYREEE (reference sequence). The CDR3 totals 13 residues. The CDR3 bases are TGTGCCAGCAGCCCCGACTCTGCCTACGAGCAGTACTTC. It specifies CASSPDSAYEQYF.